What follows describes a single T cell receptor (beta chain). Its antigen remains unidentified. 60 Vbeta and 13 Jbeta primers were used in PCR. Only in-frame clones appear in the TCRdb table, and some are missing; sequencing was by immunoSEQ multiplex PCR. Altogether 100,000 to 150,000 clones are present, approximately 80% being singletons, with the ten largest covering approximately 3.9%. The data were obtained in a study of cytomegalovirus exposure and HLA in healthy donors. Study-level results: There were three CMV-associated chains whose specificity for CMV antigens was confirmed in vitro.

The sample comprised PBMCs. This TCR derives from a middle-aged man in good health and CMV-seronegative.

DNA of the CDR3: TGTGCCAGCTCACAGCATGCAACTAATGAAAAACTGTTTTTT. Translating gives CASSQHATNEKLFF. This chain links TRBV18 with TRBJ1-4; D unresolved. The CDR3 length is 14 residues. Germline CDR1 KGHSH, CDR2 LQKENI. V lost 4 bases, J lost 0 bases, and 6 bases lay in between.